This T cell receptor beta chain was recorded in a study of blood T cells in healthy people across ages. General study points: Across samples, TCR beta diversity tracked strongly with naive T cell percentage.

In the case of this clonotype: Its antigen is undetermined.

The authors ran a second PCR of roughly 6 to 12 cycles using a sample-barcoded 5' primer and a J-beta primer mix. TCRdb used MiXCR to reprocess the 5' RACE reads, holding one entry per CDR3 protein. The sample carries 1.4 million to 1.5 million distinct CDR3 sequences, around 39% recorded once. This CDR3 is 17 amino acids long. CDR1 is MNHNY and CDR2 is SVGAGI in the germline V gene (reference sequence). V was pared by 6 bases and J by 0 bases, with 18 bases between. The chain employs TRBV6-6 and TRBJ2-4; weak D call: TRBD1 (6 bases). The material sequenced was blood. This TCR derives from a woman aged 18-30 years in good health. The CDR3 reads CASSLQTDRLAKNIQYF. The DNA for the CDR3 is TGTGCCAGCAGCCTACAAACGGACAGACTAGCCAAAAACATTCAGTACTTC.